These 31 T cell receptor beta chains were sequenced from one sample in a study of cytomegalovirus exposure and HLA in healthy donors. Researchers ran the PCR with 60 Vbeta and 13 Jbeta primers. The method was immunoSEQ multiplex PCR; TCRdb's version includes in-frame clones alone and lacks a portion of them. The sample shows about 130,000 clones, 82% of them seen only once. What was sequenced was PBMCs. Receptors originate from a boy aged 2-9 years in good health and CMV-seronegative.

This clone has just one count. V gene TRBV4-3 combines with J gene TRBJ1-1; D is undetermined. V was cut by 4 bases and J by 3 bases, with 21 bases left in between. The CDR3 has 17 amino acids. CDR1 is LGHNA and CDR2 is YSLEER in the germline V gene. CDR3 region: CASSPTWSVVVDTEAFF. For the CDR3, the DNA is TGCGCCAGCAGCCCTACTTGGTCGGTGGTAGTGGACACTGAAGCTTTCTTT.

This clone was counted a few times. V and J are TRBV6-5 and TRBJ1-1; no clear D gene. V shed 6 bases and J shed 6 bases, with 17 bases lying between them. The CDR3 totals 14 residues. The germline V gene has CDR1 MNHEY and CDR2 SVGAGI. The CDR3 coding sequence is TGTGCCAGCAGCCTCAAAGTGCGGGTCGCTGAAGCTTTCTTT. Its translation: CASSLKVRVAEAFF.

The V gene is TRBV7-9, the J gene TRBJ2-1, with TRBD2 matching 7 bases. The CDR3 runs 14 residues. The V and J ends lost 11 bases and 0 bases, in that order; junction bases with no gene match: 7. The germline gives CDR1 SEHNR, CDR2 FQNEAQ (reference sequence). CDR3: CAGLAGHSYNEQFF. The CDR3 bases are TGTGCCGGTTTAGCGGGTCACTCCTACAATGAGCAGTTCTTC.

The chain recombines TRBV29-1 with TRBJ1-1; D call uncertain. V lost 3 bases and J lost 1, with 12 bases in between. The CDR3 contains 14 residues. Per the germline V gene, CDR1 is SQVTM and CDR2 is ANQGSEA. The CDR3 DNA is TGCAGCGTTGACTCTATAGGGAGGAACACTGAAGCTTTCTTT. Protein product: CSVDSIGRNTEAFF.

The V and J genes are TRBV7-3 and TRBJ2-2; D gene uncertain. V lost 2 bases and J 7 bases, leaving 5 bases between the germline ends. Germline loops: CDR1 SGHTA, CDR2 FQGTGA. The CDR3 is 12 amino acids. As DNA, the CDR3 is TGTGCCAGCAGCTTACCAAACGGGGAGCTGTTTTTT. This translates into CASSLPNGELFF.

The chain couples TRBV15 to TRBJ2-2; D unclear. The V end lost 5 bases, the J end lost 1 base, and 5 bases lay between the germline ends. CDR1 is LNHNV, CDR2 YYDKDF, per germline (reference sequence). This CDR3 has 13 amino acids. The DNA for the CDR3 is TGTGCCACCAGCCTGCGGAACACCGGGGAGCTGTTTTTT. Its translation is CATSLRNTGELFF. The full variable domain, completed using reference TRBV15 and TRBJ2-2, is DAMVIQNPRYQVTQFGKPVTLSCSQTLNHNVMYWYQQKSSQAPKLLFHYYDKDFNNEADTPDNFQSRRPNTSFCFLDIRSPGLGDTAMYLCATSLRNTGELFFGEGSRLTVL.

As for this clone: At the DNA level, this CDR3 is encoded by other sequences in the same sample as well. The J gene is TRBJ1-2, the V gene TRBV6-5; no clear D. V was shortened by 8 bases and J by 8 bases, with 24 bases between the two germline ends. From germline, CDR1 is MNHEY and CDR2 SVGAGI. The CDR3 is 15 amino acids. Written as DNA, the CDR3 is TGTGCCAGCTCCCCCCTGGCGGTTGGCTTTTACGGCTACACCTTC. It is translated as CASSPLAVGFYGYTF.

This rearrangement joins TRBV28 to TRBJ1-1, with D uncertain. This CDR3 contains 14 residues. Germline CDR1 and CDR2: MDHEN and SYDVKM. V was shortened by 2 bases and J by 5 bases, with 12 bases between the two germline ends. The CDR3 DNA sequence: TGTGCCAGCAGTTTAGTCTCCCACTCGACTGAAGCTTTCTTT. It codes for CASSLVSHSTEAFF.

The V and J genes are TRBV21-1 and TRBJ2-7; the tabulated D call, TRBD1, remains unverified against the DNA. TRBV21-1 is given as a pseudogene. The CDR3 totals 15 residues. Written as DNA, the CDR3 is TGTGCCAGCACTACCGAGGCAGGGATCTCCTACGAGCAGTACTTC. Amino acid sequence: CASTTEAGISYEQYF.

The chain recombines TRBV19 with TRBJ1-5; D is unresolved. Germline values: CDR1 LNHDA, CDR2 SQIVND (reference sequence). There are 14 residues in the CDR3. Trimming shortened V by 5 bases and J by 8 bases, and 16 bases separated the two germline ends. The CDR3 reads CASSPASRLEPQHF. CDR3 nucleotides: TGTGCCAGTAGTCCGGCGTCTCGACTCGAGCCCCAGCATTTT.

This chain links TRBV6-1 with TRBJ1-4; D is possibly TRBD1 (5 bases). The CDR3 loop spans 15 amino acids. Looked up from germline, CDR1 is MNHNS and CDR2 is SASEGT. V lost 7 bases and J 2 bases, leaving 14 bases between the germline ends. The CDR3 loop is CASIINGGTNEKLFF. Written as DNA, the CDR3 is TGTGCCAGCATTATAAACGGGGGGACTAATGAAAAACTGTTTTTT.

In DNA, the CDR3 is TGTGCCAGCAGCTTCCAGCCGGGACAGGGGCGAGGGGGCTACACCTTC. It is translated as CASSFQPGQGRGGYTF. V gene TRBV7-3 combines with J gene TRBJ1-2, with TRBD1 identical over 10 bases. The CDR3 loop spans 16 amino acids. V dropped 3 bases and J dropped 8; count of bases not matched to a gene: 12. Germline-derived CDR1 and CDR2 are SGHTA and FQGTGA.

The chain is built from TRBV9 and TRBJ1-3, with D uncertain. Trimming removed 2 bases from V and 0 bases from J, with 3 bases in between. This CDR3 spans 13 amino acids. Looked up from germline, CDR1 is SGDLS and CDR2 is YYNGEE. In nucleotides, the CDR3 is TGTGCCAGCAGCGTGAGCTCTGGAAACACCATATATTTT. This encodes CASSVSSGNTIYF.

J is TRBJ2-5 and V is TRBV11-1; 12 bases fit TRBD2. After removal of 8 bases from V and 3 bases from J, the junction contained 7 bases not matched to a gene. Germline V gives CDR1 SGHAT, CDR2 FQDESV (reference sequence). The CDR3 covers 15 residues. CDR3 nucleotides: TGTGCCAGCCAACCGGGACTAGCGGGCGAAGAGACCCAGTACTTC. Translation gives CASQPGLAGEETQYF. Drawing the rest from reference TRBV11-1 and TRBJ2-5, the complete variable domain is EAEVAQSPRYKITEKSQAVAFWCDPISGHATLYWYRQILGQGPELLVQFQDESVVDDSQLPKDRFSAERLKGVDSTLKIQPAELGDSAMYLCASQPGLAGEETQYFGPGTRLLVL.

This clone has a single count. This CDR3 reads CASSLNVGGAKQETQYF. The CDR3 bases are TGTGCCAGCAGCTTAAACGTGGGGGGGGCGAAACAAGAGACCCAGTACTTC. This chain uses TRBV7-9 with TRBJ2-5, with D tentatively TRBD2 (7 bases). There are 17 residues in the CDR3. Germline CDR1 reads SEHNR; CDR2 reads FQNEAQ (reference sequence). Trimming left V 2 bases short and J 2 bases short, with 18 bases between.

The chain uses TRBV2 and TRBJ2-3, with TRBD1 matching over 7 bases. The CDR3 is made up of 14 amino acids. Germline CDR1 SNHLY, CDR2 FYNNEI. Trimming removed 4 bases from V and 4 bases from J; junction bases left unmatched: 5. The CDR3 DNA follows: TGTGCCAGCAGTGTAGTCCAGGGGGCAGATACGCAGTATTTT. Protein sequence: CASSVVQGADTQYF.

CDR3 region: CASSLGGGREAEAFF. The CDR3 DNA reads TGTGCCAGCAGCTTAGGCGGGGGGCGAGAGGCTGAAGCTTTCTTT. The V call is TRBV11-3, the J call TRBJ1-1, with a possible D match to TRBD1 (6 bases). CDR3 length equals 15 residues. Between the trimmed V and J ends, which lost 1 base and 6 bases, there was a span of 15 bases. The V gene's germline CDR1 is SGHNT and CDR2 YENEEA.

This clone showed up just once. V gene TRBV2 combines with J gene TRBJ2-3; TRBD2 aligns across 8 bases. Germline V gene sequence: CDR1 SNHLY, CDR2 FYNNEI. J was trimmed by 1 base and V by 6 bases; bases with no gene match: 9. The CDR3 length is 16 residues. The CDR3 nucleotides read TGTGCCAGCAGGGCGGCGGCGCGGGGGGGCACAGATACGCAGTATTTT. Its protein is CASRAAARGGTDTQYF. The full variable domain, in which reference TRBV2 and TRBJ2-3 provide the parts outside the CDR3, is EPEVTQTPSHQVTQMGQEVILRCVPISNHLYFYWYRQILGQKVEFLVSFYNNEISEKSEIFDDQFSVERPDGSNFTLKIRSTKLEDSAMYFCASRAAARGGTDTQYFGPGTRLTVL.

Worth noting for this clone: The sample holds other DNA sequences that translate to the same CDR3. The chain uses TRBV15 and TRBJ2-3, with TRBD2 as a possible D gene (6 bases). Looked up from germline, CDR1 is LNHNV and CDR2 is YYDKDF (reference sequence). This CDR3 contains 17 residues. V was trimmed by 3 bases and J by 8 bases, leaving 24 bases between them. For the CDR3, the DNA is TGTGCCACCAGCAGTCCCTCGGGACTGGCGGGCCCCGGTACGCAGTATTTT. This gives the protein CATSSPSGLAGPGTQYF.

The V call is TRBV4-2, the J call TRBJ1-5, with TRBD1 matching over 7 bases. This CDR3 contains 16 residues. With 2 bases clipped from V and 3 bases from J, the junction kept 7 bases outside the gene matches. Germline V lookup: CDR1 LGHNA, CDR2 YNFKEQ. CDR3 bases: TGTGCCAGCAGCCAAACTTGGGGACAGCCCAATCAGCCCCAGCATTTT. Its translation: CASSQTWGQPNQPQHF.

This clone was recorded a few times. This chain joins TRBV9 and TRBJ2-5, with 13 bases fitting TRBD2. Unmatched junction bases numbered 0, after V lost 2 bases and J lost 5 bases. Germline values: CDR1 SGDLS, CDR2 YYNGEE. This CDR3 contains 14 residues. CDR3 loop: CASSVGLAGETQYF. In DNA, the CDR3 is TGTGCCAGCAGCGTGGGACTAGCGGGGGAGACCCAGTACTTC.

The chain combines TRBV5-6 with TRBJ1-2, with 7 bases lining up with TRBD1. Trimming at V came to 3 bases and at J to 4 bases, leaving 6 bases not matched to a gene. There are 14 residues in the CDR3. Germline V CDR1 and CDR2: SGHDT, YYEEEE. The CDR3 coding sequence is TGTGCCAGCAGCTACGGGACAGCGACCTATGGCTACACCTTC. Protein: CASSYGTATYGYTF.

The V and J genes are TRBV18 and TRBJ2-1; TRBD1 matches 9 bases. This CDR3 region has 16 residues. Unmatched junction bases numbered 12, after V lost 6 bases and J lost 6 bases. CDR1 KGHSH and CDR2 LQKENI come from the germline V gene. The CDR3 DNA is TGTGCCAGCTCTCCCCTGGGACAGGGTACCGGCAATGAGCAGTTCTTC. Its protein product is CASSPLGQGTGNEQFF.

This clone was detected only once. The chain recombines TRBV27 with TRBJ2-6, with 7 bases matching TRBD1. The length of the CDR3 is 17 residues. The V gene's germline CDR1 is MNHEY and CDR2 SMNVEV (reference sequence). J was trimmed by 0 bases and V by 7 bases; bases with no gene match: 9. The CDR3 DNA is TGTGCCAGCACCGAGAGGGGACAGAGCTCTGGGGCCAACGTCCTGACTTTC. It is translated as CASTERGQSSGANVLTF.

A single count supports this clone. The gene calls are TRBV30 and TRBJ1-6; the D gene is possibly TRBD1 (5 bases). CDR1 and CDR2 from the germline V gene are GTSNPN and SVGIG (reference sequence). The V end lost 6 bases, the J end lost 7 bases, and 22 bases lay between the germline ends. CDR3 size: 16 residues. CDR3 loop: CACLLDGRTTNSPLHF. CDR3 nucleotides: TGTGCCTGCCTGTTGGACGGACGGACAACAAATTCACCCCTCCACTTT.

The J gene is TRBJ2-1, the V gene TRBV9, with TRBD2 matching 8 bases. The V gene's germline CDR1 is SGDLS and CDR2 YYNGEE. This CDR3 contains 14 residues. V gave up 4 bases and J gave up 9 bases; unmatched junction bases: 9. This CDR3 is CASSPLAGGREQFF. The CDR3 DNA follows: TGTGCCAGCAGCCCCCTGGCGGGGGGACGTGAGCAGTTCTTC.

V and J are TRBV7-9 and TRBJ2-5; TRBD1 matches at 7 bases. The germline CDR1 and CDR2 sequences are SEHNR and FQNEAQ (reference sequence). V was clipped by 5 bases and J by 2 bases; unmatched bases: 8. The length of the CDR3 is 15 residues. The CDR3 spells CASSPGTDVQETQYF. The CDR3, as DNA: TGTGCCAGCAGCCCCGGGACAGATGTTCAAGAGACCCAGTACTTC.

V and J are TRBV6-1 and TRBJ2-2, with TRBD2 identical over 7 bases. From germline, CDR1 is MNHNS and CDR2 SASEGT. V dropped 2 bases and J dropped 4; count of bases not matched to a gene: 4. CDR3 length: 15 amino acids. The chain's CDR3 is CASSEWGGSTGELFF. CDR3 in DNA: TGTGCCAGCAGTGAATGGGGAGGGTCCACCGGGGAGCTGTTTTTT.

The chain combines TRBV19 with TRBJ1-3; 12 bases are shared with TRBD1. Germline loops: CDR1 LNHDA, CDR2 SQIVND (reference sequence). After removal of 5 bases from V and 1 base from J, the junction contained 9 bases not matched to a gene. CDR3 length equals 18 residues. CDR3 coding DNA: TGTGCCAGTAGTCCCTCAGGGACAGGGGGCGCGTCTGGAAACACCATATATTTT. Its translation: CASSPSGTGGASGNTIYF.

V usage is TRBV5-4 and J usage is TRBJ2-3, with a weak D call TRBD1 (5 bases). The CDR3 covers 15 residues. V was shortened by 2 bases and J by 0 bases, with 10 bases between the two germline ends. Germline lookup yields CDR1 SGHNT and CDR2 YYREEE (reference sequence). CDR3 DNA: TGTGCCAGCAGCTTAAATGGACAAAGCACAGATACGCAGTATTTT. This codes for CASSLNGQSTDTQYF. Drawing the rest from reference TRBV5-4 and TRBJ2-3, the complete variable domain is ETGVTQSPTHLIKTRGQQVTLRCSSQSGHNTVSWYQQALGQGPQFIFQYYREEENGRGNFPPRFSGLQFPNYSSELNVNALELDDSALYLCASSLNGQSTDTQYFGPGTRLTVL.

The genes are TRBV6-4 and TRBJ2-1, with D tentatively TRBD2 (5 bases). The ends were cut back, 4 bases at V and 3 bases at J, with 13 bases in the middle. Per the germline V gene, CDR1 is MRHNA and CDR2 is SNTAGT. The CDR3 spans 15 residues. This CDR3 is CASSAAASGYNEQFF. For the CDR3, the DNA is TGTGCCAGCAGTGCGGCTGCGAGCGGCTACAATGAGCAGTTCTTC.